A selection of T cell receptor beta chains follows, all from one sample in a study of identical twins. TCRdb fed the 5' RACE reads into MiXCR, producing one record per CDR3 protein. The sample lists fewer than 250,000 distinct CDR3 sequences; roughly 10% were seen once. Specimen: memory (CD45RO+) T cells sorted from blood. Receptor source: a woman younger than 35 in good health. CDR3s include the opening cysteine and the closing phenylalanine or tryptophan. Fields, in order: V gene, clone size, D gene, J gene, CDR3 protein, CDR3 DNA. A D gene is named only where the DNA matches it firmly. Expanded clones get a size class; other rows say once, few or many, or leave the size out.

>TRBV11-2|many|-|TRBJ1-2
CASSPRVVTSYGYTF
TGTGCCAGCAGCCCAAGGGTGGTAACCTCCTATGGCTACACCTTC
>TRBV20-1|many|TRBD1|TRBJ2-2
CSAIQGALDTGELFF
TGCAGTGCGATCCAGGGGGCGCTGGACACCGGGGAGCTGTTTTTT
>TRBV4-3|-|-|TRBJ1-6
CASSQDAARADSPLHF
TGCGCCAGCAGCCAAGATGCAGCCAGGGCTGATTCACCCCTCCACTTT
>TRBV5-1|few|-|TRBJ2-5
CASTKGEGLLETQYF
TGCGCCAGCACCAAGGGAGAGGGGCTGTTGGAGACCCAGTACTTC
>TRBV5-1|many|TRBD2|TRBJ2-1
CASSYLGLAGRTYNEQFF
TGCGCCAGCAGCTATCTCGGACTAGCGGGGAGAACCTACAATGAGCAGTTCTTC
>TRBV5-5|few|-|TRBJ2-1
CASSLLPRDNEQFF
TGTGCCAGCAGCTTGCTCCCCCGCGACAATGAGCAGTTCTTC
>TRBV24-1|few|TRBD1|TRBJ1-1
CATSFFRQGPNTEAFF
TGTGCCACCAGTTTCTTTAGACAGGGTCCGAACACTGAAGCTTTCTTT
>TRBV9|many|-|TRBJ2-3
CASIPPAPRDTQYF
TGTGCCAGCATCCCGCCAGCGCCCAGGGATACGCAGTATTTT
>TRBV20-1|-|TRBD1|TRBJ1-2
CSARAWTGDTYGYTF
TGCAGTGCTAGAGCATGGACAGGGGATACCTATGGCTACACCTTC
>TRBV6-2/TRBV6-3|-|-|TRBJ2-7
CASRGGSPYEQYF
TGTGCCAGTCGAGGTGGGTCCCCCTACGAGCAGTACTTC
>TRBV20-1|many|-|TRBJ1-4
CSARDFQGSNEKLFF
TGCAGTGCTAGAGATTTTCAGGGGTCGAATGAAAAACTGTTTTTT
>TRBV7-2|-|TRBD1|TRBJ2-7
CASSLTGATSSYEQYF
TGTGCCAGCAGCTTAACAGGGGCCACGAGCTCCTACGAGCAGTACTTC
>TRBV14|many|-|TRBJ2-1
CASSQERGGGFYNEQFF
TGTGCCAGCAGCCAAGAAAGAGGGGGAGGTTTTTACAATGAGCAGTTCTTC
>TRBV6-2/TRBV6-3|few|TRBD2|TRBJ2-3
CASSYSKRGSTDTQYF
TGTGCCAGCAGTTACTCGAAGCGGGGGAGCACAGATACGCAGTATTTT
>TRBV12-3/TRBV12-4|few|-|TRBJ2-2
CASTRSGELFF
TGTGCCAGCACCAGGAGCGGGGAGCTGTTTTTT
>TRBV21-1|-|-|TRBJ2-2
CASSTYKRGQASNTGELFF
TGTGCCAGCAGCACATACAAGAGGGGTCAAGCCTCGAACACCGGGGAGCTGTTTTTT
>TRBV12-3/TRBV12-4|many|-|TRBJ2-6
CASRTEASGANVLTF
TGTGCCAGCCGGACAGAAGCCTCTGGGGCCAACGTCCTGACTTTC
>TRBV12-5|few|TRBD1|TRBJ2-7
CASGRFRLLGTDTYEQYF
TGTGCTAGTGGTCGTTTTCGGCTCCTGGGGACAGACACTTACGAGCAGTACTTC
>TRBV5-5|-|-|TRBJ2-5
CASSGPGKETQYF
TGTGCCAGCAGCGGGCCGGGGAAAGAGACCCAGTACTTC
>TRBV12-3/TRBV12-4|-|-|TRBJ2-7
CASSPHPGTDTYEQYF
TGTGCCAGCAGTCCCCATCCCGGGACGGACACCTACGAGCAGTACTTC
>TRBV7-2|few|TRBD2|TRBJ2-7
CASSFPAGGSGAEQYF
TGTGCCAGCAGCTTTCCGGCGGGAGGATCGGGGGCCGAGCAGTACTTC
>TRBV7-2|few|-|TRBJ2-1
CASSLIGGAYNEQFF
TGTGCCAGCAGCTTAATCGGGGGCGCCTACAATGAGCAGTTCTTC